The T cell receptor (beta chain) described here comes from a study of T cell changes during pregnancy in multiple sclerosis. Sequencing was performed with immunoSEQ multiplex PCR; in TCRdb, only in-frame clones are kept and a portion is missing. Of around 41,000 clones listed, roughly nine tenths are singletons. The CDR3 runs to 16 residues. Sample: CD4+ T cells from peripheral blood mononuclear cells, taken in the third trimester of pregnancy. The gene calls are TRBV21-1 and TRBJ2-5; TRBD2 was called by the table and not checked on the DNA. TRBV21-1 is termed a pseudogene. The source of this sequence is a female donor in good health, enrolled as a control in a pregnancy study. The CDR3, as DNA: TGTGCCAGCAGCAAAGGAGGGTTGGCAGACCAAGAGACCCAGTACTTC. Its protein product is CASSKGGLADQETQYF.